This section outlines one T cell receptor beta chain sequence together with its context. J gave up 1 base and V 5 bases, and 1 base lay outside the gene matches. The CDR3 is 15 amino acids. Germline lookup yields CDR1 SGHNT and CDR2 YENEEA. TCRdb's table, derived via immunoSEQ multiplex PCR, lists solely in-frame clones and lacks some. This table has under 95,000 clones, about four fifths appearing once. The data originate from a study of blood T cell repertoires in COVID-19. Across the study: T cells, B-cell-depleted T cells, or PBMCs provided the cDNA or gDNA that served as material.

V is TRBV11-3 and J is TRBJ1-4, with 10 bases lining up with TRBD1. The receptor comes from a woman in her 70s with acute or convalescent COVID-19. Sequenced sample: peripheral blood. The CDR3, as DNA: TGTGCCAGCAGCCGGGACAGGGGAACTAATGAAAAACTGTTTTTT. Protein product: CASSRDRGTNEKLFF.